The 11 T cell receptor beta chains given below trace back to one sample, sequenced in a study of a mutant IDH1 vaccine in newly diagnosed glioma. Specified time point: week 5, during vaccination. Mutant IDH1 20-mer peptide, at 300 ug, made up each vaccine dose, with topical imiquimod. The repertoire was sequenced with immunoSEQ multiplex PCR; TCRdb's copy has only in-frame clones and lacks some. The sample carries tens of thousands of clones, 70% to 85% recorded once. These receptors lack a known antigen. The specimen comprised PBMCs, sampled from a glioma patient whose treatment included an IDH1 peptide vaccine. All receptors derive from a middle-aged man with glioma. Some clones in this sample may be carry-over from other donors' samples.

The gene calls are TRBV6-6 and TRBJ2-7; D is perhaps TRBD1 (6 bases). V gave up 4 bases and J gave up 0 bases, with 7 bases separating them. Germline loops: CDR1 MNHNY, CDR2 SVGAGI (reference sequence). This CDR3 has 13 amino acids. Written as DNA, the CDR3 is TGTGCCAGCAGTTTGACAGGCTCCTACGAGCAGTACTTC. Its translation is CASSLTGSYEQYF.

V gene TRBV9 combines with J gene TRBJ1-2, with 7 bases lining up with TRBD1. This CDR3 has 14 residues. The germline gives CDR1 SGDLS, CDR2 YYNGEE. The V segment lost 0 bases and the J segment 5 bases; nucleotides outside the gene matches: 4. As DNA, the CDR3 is TGTGCCAGCAGCGTAGGGACAGGACCATATGGCTACACCTTC. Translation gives CASSVGTGPYGYTF.

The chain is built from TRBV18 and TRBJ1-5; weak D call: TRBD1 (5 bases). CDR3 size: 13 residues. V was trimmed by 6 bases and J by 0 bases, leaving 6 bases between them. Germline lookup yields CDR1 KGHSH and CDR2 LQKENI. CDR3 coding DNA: TGTGCCAGCTCGACAGATAGCAATCAGCCCCAGCATTTT. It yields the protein CASSTDSNQPQHF.

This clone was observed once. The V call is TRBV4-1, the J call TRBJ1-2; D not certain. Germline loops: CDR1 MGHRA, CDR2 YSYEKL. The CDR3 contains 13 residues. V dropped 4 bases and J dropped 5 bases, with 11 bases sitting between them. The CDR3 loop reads CASSLRTEYGYTF. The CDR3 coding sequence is TGCGCCAGCAGCCTCAGGACGGAGTATGGCTACACCTTC.

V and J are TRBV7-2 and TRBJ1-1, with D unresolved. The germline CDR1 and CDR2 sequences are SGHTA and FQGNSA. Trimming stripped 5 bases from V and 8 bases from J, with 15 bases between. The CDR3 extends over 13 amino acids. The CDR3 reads CASSRDTAQEAFF. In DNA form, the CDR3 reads TGTGCCAGCAGCCGAGACACGGCCCAAGAAGCTTTCTTT.

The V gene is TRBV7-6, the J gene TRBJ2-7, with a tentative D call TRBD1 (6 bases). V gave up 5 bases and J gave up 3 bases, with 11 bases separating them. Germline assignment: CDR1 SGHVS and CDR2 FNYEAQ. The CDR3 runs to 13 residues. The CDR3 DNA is TGTGCCAGCAGCACCAGGGACAACTACGAGCAGTACTTC. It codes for CASSTRDNYEQYF.

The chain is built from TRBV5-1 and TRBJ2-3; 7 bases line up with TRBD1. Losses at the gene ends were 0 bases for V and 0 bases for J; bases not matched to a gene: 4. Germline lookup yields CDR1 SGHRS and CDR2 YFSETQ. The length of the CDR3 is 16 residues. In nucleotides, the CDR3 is TGCGCCAGCAGCTTGGGGGGACAGCCGAGCACAGATACGCAGTATTTT. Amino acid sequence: CASSLGGQPSTDTQYF.

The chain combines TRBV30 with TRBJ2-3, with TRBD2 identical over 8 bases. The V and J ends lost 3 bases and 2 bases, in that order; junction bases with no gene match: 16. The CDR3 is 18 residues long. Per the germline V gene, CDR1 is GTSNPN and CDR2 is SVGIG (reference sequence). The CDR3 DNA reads TGTGCCTGGAGCCCTCCCGGGGGGGCGTTTGCTTACACAGATACGCAGTATTTT. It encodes CAWSPPGGAFAYTDTQYF.

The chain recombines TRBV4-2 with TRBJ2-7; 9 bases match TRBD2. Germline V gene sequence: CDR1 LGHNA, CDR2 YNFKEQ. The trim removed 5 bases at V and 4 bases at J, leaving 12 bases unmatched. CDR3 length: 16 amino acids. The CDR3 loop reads CASSSSLSGGLYEQYF. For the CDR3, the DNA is TGTGCCAGCAGCTCTAGTTTGAGCGGGGGGCTGTACGAGCAGTACTTC.

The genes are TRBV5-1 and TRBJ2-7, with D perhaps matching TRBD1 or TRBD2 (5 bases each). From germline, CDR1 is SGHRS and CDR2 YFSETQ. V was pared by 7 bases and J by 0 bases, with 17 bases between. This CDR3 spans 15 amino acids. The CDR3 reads CASSRAGTSSYEQYF. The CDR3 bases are TGCGCCAGCTCGAGGGCAGGGACGAGCTCCTACGAGCAGTACTTC. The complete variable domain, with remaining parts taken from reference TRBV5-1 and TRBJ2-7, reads KAGVTQTPRYLIKTRGQQVTLSCSPISGHRSVSWYQQTPGQGLQFLFEYFSETQRNKGNFPGRFSGRQFSNSRSEMNVSTLELGDSALYLCASSRAGTSSYEQYFGPGTRLTVT.

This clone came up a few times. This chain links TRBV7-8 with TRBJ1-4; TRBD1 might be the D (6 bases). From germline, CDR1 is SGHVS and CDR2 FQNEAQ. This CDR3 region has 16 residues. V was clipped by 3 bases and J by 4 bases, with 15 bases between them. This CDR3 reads CASSFGQLGVNEKLFF. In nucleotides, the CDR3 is TGTGCCAGCAGCTTCGGACAGTTGGGGGTTAATGAAAAACTGTTTTTT.